This T cell receptor beta chain was captured by sequencing in a study of CD8 T cells in Susac syndrome. Treatment-naive patients with stable or active relapsing-remitting disease were the multiple sclerosis controls. In contrast to the negatively isolated CD8+ and CD4+ T cells, TEMRA cells were FACS-enriched. The germline V gene has CDR1 KGHDR and CDR2 SFDVKD. J gave up 2 bases and V 0 bases, and 2 bases lay outside the gene matches. This CDR3 has 16 amino acids. Reverse transcription of roughly 0.5 to 1 ug RNA was performed with random hexamers. Multiplex PCR with immunoSEQ amplified the TCR beta CDR3 across 54 Vbeta and 13 Jbeta. TCRdb fed the immunoSEQ multiplex PCR reads into MiXCR, producing one record per CDR3 protein. The sample lists some 200,000 distinct CDR3 sequences, 80% to 95% occurring once. With regard to this clonotype: Its antigen is still unknown.

General study results and limits: The authors acknowledged that the study's TCR sequencing and HLA analysis involved relatively few individuals.

This sequence originates from a human donor with multiple sclerosis. The sample consisted of CD8+ T cells from PBMCs. The chain has TRBV24-1 and TRBJ2-1; 8 bases are shared with TRBD2. The CDR3 DNA sequence: TGTGCCACCAGTGATTTGACGGGGGGGCCCTACAATGAGCAGTTCTTC. Translation: CATSDLTGGPYNEQFF.